The 25 T cell receptor beta chains given below trace back to one sample, sequenced in a study of shared clonotypes between healthy human individuals. Naive CD8 populations comprised CD45RO-negative cells positively selected for CCR7, excluding terminally differentiated effector memory CD45RA+ cells. Profiled with immunoSEQ multiplex PCR; TCRdb holds only in-frame clones, not every one. The repertoire includes approximately 590,000 clones, nearly 97% of them detected once, and roughly 0.1% sits in the top ten. The material sequenced was naive CD8+ T cells sorted from blood. The source is a woman in her twenties or thirties in good health.

This clone is a singleton in its sample. The genes are TRBV4-1 and TRBJ2-1, with no clear D. From germline, CDR1 is MGHRA and CDR2 YSYEKL. V shed 0 bases and J shed 0 bases, with 12 bases lying between them. The CDR3 is made up of 17 amino acids. This CDR3 reads CASSQEPNPSSYNEQFF. Written as DNA, the CDR3 is TGCGCCAGCAGCCAAGAACCTAACCCGAGCTCCTACAATGAGCAGTTCTTC.

Of note for this clone: Other DNA sequences from this sample encode an identical CDR3 as well. The rearrangement joins TRBV27 to TRBJ2-7; D gene unclear. V lost 3 bases and J lost 2, with 8 bases in between. The CDR3 has 13 amino acids. The germline V gene has CDR1 MNHEY and CDR2 SMNVEV (reference sequence). CDR3: CASSFGPTYEQYF. The CDR3 region has the DNA TGTGCCAGCAGTTTTGGACCCACCTACGAGCAGTACTTC.

V and J are TRBV27 and TRBJ2-7; 10 bases match TRBD1. Germline assignment: CDR1 MNHEY and CDR2 SMNVEV (reference sequence). The junction had 5 bases not matched to a gene; V was cut back by 3 bases and J by 3 bases. CDR3 size: 15 residues. The CDR3 sequence: CASSFGTGDYYEQYF. CDR3 in DNA: TGTGCCAGCAGTTTTGGGACAGGGGATTACTACGAGCAGTACTTC.

The V gene is TRBV28, the J gene TRBJ2-7; D is undetermined. The V gene's germline CDR1 is MDHEN and CDR2 SYDVKM. The CDR3 runs to 13 residues. Trimming pared 3 bases from V and 3 bases from J, leaving 9 bases between. In nucleotides, the CDR3 is TGTGCCAGCAGTTTCCGACAAAACTACGAGCAGTACTTC. It translates to CASSFRQNYEQYF. The whole variable domain, filled in from reference TRBV28 and TRBJ2-7, reads DVKVTQSSRYLVKRTGEKVFLECVQDMDHENMFWYRQDPGLGLRLIYFSYDVKMKEKGDIPEGYSVSREKKERFSLILESASTNQTSMYLCASSFRQNYEQYFGPGTRLTVT.

The chain employs TRBV7-9 and TRBJ2-1; TRBD2 agrees at 7 bases. Trimming at V came to 1 base and at J to 7 bases, leaving 7 bases not matched to a gene. The CDR3 is made up of 15 amino acids. Per germline, CDR1 SEHNR and CDR2 FQNEAQ (reference sequence). CDR3 loop: CASSLVSGVVNEQFF. The CDR3 DNA sequence: TGTGCCAGCAGCTTAGTGAGCGGGGTTGTTAATGAGCAGTTCTTC.

The CDR3 spells CASSLVGGYEQYF. The CDR3 DNA reads TGTGCCAGCAGTTTAGTGGGCGGGTACGAGCAGTACTTC. The J gene is TRBJ2-5, the V gene TRBV27, with D maybe TRBD2 (5 bases). The J call is uncertain, as TRBJ2-7 better fits the DNA end. The CDR3 has 13 amino acids. Germline loops: CDR1 MNHEY, CDR2 SMNVEV (reference sequence).

This chain links TRBV14 with TRBJ1-1; D uncertain. The CDR3 totals 16 residues. V was pared by 1 base and J by 1 base, with 13 bases between. CDR1 and CDR2 from the germline V gene are SGHDN and FVKESK. CDR3 residues: CASSQGFRLGNTEAFF. The DNA of the CDR3 is TGTGCCAGCAGCCAAGGATTCCGTCTAGGGAACACTGAAGCTTTCTTT.

The table lists this clone with a count of one. The chain joins TRBV5-6 to TRBJ2-1, with D tentatively TRBD2 (5 bases). CDR1 and CDR2 from the germline V gene are SGHDT and YYEEEE. V lost 0 bases and J 0 bases, leaving 16 bases between the germline ends. The CDR3 contains 18 residues. CDR3 nucleotides: TGTGCCAGCAGCTTGGGCCGATTTAGCGCGAGCTCCTACAATGAGCAGTTCTTC. Its translation: CASSLGRFSASSYNEQFF.

This sequence joins TRBV27 and TRBJ1-1, with D possibly being TRBD1 (5 bases). Trimming left V 6 bases short and J 0 bases short, with 11 bases between. The germline V gene has CDR1 MNHEY and CDR2 SMNVEV (reference sequence). This CDR3 region has 14 residues. This CDR3 reads CASSQTELNTEAFF. The DNA for the CDR3 is TGTGCCAGCAGCCAGACAGAATTGAACACTGAAGCTTTCTTT.

This clone was observed once. V and J are TRBV14 and TRBJ2-1, with no clear D. Trimming removed 3 bases at V and 1 base at J, with 10 bases between. The CDR3 contains 15 residues. Germline lookup yields CDR1 SGHDN and CDR2 FVKESK. The CDR3 bases are TGTGCCAGCAGCCAGTACTTTAAATCCTACAATGAGCAGTTCTTC. Its protein product is CASSQYFKSYNEQFF.

V and J are TRBV27 and TRBJ2-2, with 14 bases matching TRBD2. Germline loops: CDR1 MNHEY, CDR2 SMNVEV (reference sequence). Trimming took 7 bases from V and 9 from J; bases not matched to a gene: 7. CDR3 length: 15 residues. The CDR3 DNA reads as TGTGCCAGCACCAAAGGGACTAGCGGGAGTAGGGAGCTGTTTTTT. This codes for CASTKGTSGSRELFF.

The CDR3: CASSLETSDHEQFF. The CDR3 nucleotides read TGTGCCAGCAGCTTGGAAACTAGCGATCATGAGCAGTTCTTC. The V call is TRBV5-4, the J call TRBJ2-1; TRBD2 matches 7 bases. Germline V gene sequence: CDR1 SGHNT, CDR2 YYREEE (reference sequence). The CDR3 length is 14 residues. J lost 8 bases, V lost 0 bases, and 5 bases had no gene match.

This chain links TRBV18 with TRBJ2-7; D call uncertain. This CDR3 is 14 amino acids long. Germline values: CDR1 KGHSH, CDR2 LQKENI. Trimming cost V 2 bases and J 0 bases, with 8 bases left between them. The CDR3: CASSPAALSYEQYF. The CDR3 bases are TGTGCCAGCTCACCAGCTGCGCTCTCCTACGAGCAGTACTTC.

The CDR3 DNA reads TGTGCCAGCAGTCCTTCCGTGGCGGCTTTCTCCTACGAGCAGTACTTC. It encodes CASSPSVAAFSYEQYF. This chain uses TRBV27 with TRBJ2-7; no definite D call. The CDR3 has 16 residues. In germline, CDR1 is MNHEY, CDR2 SMNVEV (reference sequence). V was clipped by 5 bases and J by 0 bases, with 17 bases between them.

This sequence joins TRBV11-1 and TRBJ2-1, with no clear D. Germline V gene data show CDR1 as SGHAT and CDR2 as FQDESV (reference sequence). The ends were cut back, 4 bases at V and 6 bases at J, with 7 bases in the middle. The length of the CDR3 is 12 residues. CDR3 sequence reads: CASSSALNEQFF. Written as DNA, the CDR3 is TGTGCCAGCAGCTCGGCCCTCAATGAGCAGTTCTTC.

V gene TRBV4-1 combines with J gene TRBJ1-1, with D uncertain. CDR1 and CDR2 (germline): MGHRA, YSYEKL. Trimming took 0 bases from V and 6 from J, leaving 14 bases between them. The CDR3 spans 15 residues. CDR3 sequence: CASSQDHGPMAEAFF. In nucleotides, the CDR3 is TGCGCCAGCAGCCAAGACCACGGCCCTATGGCTGAAGCTTTCTTT.

A word on this clone: This sample includes further DNA sequences coding for the same CDR3. The gene calls are TRBV9 and TRBJ2-7; 10 bases are a match to TRBD2. The CDR3 spans 15 residues. The V segment lost 2 bases and the J segment 0 bases; nucleotides outside the gene matches: 2. Germline CDR1 SGDLS, CDR2 YYNGEE. The CDR3 sequence: CASSVGLADSYEQYF. Written as DNA, the CDR3 is TGTGCCAGCAGCGTTGGACTAGCGGACTCCTACGAGCAGTACTTC.

The chain has TRBV11-1 and TRBJ2-7; 10 bases match TRBD1. Germline V gene lookup returns CDR1 SGHAT and CDR2 FQDESV (reference sequence). V lost 1 base and J lost 0; bases outside the gene matches: 6. The CDR3 runs 17 residues. The CDR3 bases are TGTGCCAGCAGCTTAGTTTTTGGGACAGGGGTCTCCTACGAGCAGTACTTC. Residues: CASSLVFGTGVSYEQYF.

The CDR3 nucleotides are TGTGCCAGCAGTGACAAGACAGGGCTCTATGGCTACACCTTC. Amino acid sequence: CASSDKTGLYGYTF. The rearrangement uses TRBV2 and TRBJ1-2; 7 bases agree with TRBD1. CDR1 SNHLY and CDR2 FYNNEI come from the germline V gene. V shed 3 bases and J 4 bases; nucleotides not matched to a gene: 5. CDR3 length: 14 amino acids.

This chain connects TRBV27 to TRBJ1-2, with D possibly matching TRBD1 (6 bases). Trimming took off 8 bases at V and 8 bases at J, with 15 bases between the two ends. CDR1 and CDR2 from the germline V gene are MNHEY and SMNVEV (reference sequence). This CDR3 is 12 amino acids long. As DNA, the CDR3 is TGTGCCAGCTCGGACAGTTATAGCGGCTACACCTTC. This translates into CASSDSYSGYTF.

The rearrangement joins TRBV28 to TRBJ1-5; D unresolved. CDR3 length equals 14 residues. CDR1 and CDR2 from the germline V gene are MDHEN and SYDVKM. The ends were cut back, 3 bases at V and 0 bases at J, with 6 bases in the middle. The CDR3 region has the DNA TGTGCCAGCAGTTTTGGATCTAGCAATCAGCCCCAGCATTTT. It yields the protein CASSFGSSNQPQHF.

The chain uses TRBV27 and TRBJ1-4; D not resolved. Trimming took off 2 bases at V and 5 bases at J, with 15 bases between the two ends. The CDR3 runs 16 residues. Germline V lookup: CDR1 MNHEY, CDR2 SMNVEV (reference sequence). CDR3 DNA: TGTGCCAGCAGTTTAAGTCCCCGACCCCCAAATGAAAAACTGTTTTTT. The encoded protein is CASSLSPRPPNEKLFF.

The DNA of the CDR3 is TGTGCCAGCAGCTTAACGGGACAGGGGCACTATGGCTACACCTTC. Its protein product is CASSLTGQGHYGYTF. V and J are TRBV7-8 and TRBJ1-2; TRBD1 matches 10 bases. CDR1 and CDR2 (germline): SGHVS, FQNEAQ. The CDR3 covers 15 residues. V lost 2 bases, J lost 3 bases, and 3 bases stayed unmatched.

This chain links TRBV10-1 with TRBJ2-7; D ambiguous. Germline V lookup: CDR1 WNHNN, CDR2 SYGVQD (reference sequence). The CDR3 extends over 14 amino acids. V lost 4 bases to trimming and J lost 0 bases, with 10 bases between them. The CDR3 region has the DNA TGCGCCAGCAGTGTCCAGGAAACCTCCTACGAGCAGTACTTC. Translation: CASSVQETSYEQYF.

The chain uses TRBV28 and TRBJ1-1; TRBD1 might be the D (6 bases). CDR3 length: 14 residues. V lost 3 bases and J lost 1, with 9 bases in between. Germline CDR1 is MDHEN and CDR2 is SYDVKM. The DNA for the CDR3 is TGTGCCAGCAGTTTGCAACAGGGGAACACTGAAGCTTTCTTT. Protein product: CASSLQQGNTEAFF.